This T cell receptor (beta chain) was sequenced during a study of OX40 agonist ivuxolimab in advanced cancers. Trimming left V 7 bases short and J 0 bases short, with 13 bases between. Germline V lookup: CDR1 SGHRS, CDR2 YFSETQ. CDR3 length: 14 amino acids. The table came from immunoSEQ multiplex PCR; TCRdb's copy has only in-frame clones and leaves some out. The data contain about 96,000 clones, approximately 80% of them singletons. Sequenced material: CD4+ or CD8+ T cells sorted from blood, taken in a trial of the OX40 agonist ivuxolimab. This TCR came from an adult with an advanced solid tumor such as melanoma, head and neck, liver or kidney cancer. The V gene is TRBV5-1, the J gene TRBJ1-1; no definite D call. In DNA, the CDR3 is TGCGCCAGCCAGGTAACTGGCATGAACACTGAAGCTTTCTTT. This translates into CASQVTGMNTEAFF.